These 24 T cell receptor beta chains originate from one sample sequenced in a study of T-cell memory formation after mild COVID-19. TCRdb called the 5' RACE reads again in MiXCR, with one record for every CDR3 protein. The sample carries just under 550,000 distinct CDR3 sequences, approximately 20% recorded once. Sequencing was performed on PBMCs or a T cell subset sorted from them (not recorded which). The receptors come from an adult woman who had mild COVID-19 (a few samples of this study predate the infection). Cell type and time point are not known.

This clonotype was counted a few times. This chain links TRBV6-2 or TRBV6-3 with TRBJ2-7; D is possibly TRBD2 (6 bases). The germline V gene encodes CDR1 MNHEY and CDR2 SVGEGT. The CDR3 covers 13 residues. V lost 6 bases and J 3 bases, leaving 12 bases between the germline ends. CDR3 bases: TGTGCCAGCAGCTTTACGGGGGTCTACGAGCAGTACTTC. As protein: CASSFTGVYEQYF.

Here the CDR3 reads CSARTGVDEKLFF. The CDR3 nucleotides read TGCAGTGCCAGGACAGGGGTAGATGAAAAACTGTTTTTT. The V call is TRBV20-1, the J call TRBJ1-4; 9 bases map to TRBD1. CDR1 and CDR2 from the germline V gene are DFQATT and SNEGSKA (reference sequence). This CDR3 region has 13 residues. V trimming: 6 bases; J trimming: 6 bases; junction bases outside the gene matches: 5.

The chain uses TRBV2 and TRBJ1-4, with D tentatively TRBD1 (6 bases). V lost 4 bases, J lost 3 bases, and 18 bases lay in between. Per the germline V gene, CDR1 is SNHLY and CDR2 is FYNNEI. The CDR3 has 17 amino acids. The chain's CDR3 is CASSVNRVKTPNEKLFF. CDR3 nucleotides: TGTGCCAGCAGTGTGAACAGGGTGAAGACTCCTAATGAAAAACTGTTTTTT.

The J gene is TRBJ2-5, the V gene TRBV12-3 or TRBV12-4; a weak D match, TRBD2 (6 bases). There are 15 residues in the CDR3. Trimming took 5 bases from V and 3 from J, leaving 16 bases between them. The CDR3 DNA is TGTGCCAGCAGTCCTCCGGGACTGAGGAAAGAGACCCAGTACTTC. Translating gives CASSPPGLRKETQYF.

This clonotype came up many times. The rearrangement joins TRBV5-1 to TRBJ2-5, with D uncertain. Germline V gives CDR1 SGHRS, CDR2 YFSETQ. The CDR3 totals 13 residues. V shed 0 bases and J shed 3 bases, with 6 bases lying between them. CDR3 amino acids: CASSLESEETQYF. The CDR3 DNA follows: TGCGCCAGCAGCTTGGAGTCAGAAGAGACCCAGTACTTC.

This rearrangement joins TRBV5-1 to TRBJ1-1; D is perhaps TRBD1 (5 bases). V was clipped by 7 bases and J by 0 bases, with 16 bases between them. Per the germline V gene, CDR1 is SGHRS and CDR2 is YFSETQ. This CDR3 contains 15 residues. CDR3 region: CASYDPGRLNTEAFF. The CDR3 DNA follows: TGCGCCAGCTATGACCCGGGACGGTTGAACACTGAAGCTTTCTTT.

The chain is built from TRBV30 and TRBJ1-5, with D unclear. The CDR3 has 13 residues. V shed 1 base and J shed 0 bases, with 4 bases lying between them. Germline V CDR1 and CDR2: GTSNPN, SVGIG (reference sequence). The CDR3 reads CAWSGYSNQPQHF. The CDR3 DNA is TGTGCCTGGAGTGGTTATAGCAATCAGCCCCAGCATTTT. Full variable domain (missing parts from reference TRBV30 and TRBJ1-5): SQTIHQWPATLVQPVGSPLSLECTVEGTSNPNLYWYRQAAGRGLQLLFYSVGIGQISSEVPQNLSASRPQDRQFILSSKKLLLSDSGFYLCAWSGYSNQPQHFGDGTRLSIL.

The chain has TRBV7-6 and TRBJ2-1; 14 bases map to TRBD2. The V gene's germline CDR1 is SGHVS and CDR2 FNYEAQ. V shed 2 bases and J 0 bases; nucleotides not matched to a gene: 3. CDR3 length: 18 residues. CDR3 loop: CASSLRLAGGSSYNEQFF. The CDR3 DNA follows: TGTGCCAGCAGCTTAAGACTAGCGGGAGGGAGCTCCTACAATGAGCAGTTCTTC.

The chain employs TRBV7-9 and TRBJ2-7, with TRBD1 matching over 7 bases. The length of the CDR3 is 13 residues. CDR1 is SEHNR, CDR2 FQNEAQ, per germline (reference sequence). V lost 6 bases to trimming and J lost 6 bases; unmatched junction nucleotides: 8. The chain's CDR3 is CASRRGTVSEQYF. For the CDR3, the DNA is TGTGCCAGCAGAAGAGGGACAGTCTCCGAGCAGTACTTC.

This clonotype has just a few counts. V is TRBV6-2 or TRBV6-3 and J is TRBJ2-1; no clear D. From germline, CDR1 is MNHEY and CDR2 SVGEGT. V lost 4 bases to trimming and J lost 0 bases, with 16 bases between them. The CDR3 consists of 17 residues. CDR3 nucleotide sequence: TGTGCCAGCAGTTCGGTCCGACCGCCTGGCTCCTACAATGAGCAGTTCTTC. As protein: CASSSVRPPGSYNEQFF.

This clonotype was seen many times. In DNA form, the CDR3 reads TGTGCCAGCCGTCGGGCGGGAGGGTTAACCAAAAACATTCAGTACTTC. Its protein is CASRRAGGLTKNIQYF. This sequence joins TRBV6-5 and TRBJ2-4, with 9 bases aligning to TRBD2. Looked up from germline, CDR1 is MNHEY and CDR2 is SVGAGI. The CDR3 is 16 amino acids. V dropped 8 bases and J dropped 2; count of bases not matched to a gene: 10.

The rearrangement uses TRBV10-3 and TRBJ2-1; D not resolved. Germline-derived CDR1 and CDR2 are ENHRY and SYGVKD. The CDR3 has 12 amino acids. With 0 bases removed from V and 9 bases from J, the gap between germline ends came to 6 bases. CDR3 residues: CAISESVVEQFF. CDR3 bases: TGTGCCATCAGTGAGTCGGTTGTTGAGCAGTTCTTC.

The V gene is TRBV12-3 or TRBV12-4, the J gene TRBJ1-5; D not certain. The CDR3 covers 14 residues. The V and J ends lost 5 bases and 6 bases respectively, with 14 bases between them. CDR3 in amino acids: CASSPQGYIQPQHF. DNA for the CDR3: TGTGCCAGCAGTCCCCAAGGATACATTCAGCCCCAGCATTTT.

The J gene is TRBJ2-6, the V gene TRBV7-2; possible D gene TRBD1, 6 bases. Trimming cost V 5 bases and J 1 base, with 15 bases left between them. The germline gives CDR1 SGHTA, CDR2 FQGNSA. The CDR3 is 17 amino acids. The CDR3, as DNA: TGTGCCAGCAGCGCGACAGGTCAGGATTCTGGGGCCAACGTCCTGACTTTC. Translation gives CASSATGQDSGANVLTF.

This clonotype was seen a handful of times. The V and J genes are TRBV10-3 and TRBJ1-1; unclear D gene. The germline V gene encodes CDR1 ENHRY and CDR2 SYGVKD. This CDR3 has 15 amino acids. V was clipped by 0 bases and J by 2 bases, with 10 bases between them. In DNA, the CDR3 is TGTGCCATCAGTGAGTCGAACTTTCGTAACACTGAAGCTTTCTTT. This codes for CAISESNFRNTEAFF.

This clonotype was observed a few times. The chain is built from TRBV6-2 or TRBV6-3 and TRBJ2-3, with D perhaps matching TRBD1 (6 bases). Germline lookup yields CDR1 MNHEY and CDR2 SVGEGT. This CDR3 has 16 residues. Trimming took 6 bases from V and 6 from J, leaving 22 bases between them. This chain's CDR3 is CASSHEGVARLDTQYF. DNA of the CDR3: TGTGCCAGCAGCCACGAGGGGGTAGCGCGCTTGGATACGCAGTATTTT.

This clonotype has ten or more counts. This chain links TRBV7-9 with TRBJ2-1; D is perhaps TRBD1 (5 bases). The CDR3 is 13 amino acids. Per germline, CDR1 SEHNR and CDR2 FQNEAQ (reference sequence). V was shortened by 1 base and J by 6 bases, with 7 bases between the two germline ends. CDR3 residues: CASSLGGGNEQFF. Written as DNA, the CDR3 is TGTGCCAGCAGCTTAGGGGGCGGCAATGAGCAGTTCTTC.

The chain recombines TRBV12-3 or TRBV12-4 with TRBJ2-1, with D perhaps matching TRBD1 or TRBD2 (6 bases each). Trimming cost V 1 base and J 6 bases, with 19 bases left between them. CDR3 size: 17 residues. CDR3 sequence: CASSLGGALLIPNEQFF. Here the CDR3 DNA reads TGTGCCAGCAGTTTAGGGGGGGCTCTCTTGATCCCCAATGAGCAGTTCTTC.

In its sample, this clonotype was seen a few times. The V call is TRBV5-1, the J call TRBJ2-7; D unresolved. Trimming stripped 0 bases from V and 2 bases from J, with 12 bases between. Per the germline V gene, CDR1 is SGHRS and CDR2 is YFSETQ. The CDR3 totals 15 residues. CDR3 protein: CASSLASDPAYEQYF. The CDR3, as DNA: TGCGCCAGCAGCTTGGCCTCGGACCCTGCCTACGAGCAGTACTTC.

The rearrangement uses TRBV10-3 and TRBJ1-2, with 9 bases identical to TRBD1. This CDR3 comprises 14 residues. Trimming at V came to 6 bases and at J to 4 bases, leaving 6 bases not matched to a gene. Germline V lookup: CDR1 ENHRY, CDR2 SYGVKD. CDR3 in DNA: TGTGCCATCAGACGACAGGGGGGGAGCTATGGCTACACCTTC. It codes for CAIRRQGGSYGYTF.

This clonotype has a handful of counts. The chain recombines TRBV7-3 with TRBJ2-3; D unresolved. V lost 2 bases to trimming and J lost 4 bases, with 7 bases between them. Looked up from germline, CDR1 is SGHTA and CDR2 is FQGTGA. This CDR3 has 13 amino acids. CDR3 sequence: CASSLYPPDTQYF. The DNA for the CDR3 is TGTGCCAGCAGCTTATATCCACCAGATACGCAGTATTTT.

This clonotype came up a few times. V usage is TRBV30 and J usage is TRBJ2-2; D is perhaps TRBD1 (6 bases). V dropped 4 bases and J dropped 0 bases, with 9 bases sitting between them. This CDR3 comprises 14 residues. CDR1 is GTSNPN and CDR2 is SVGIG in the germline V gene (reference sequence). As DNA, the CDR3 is TGTGCCTGGACTCGACAGGCGAACACCGGGGAGCTGTTTTTT. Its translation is CAWTRQANTGELFF.

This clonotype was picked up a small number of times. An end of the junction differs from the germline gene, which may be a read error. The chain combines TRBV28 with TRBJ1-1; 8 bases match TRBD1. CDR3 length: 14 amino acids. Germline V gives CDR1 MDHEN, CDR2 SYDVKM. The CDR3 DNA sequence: TGTGCCAGCAGACCTCTACAGGGGGACACTGAAGTTTTCTTT. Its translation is CASRPLQGDTEVFF.

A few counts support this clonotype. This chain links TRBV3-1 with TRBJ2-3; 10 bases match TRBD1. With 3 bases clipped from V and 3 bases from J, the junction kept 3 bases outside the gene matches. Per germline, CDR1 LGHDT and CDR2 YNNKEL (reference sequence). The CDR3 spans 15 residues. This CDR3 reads CASSQRDRGTDTQYF. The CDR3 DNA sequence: TGTGCCAGCAGCCAGCGGGACAGGGGAACAGATACGCAGTATTTT.